The T cell receptor (beta chain) under discussion was sequenced for a study of cytomegalovirus exposure and HLA in healthy donors. Across the study: A previous analysis identified 100 million or so unique TCR beta sequences derived from 180 million or so T cells. Points from the study as a whole: The study recorded some 160 TCR beta chains that were cytomegalovirus-associated.

As to this clone: Antigen specificity is unknown.

The germline CDR1 and CDR2 sequences are GTSNPN and SVGIG (reference sequence). This CDR3 has 11 amino acids. The germline V and J ends were trimmed by 3 bases and 5 bases, with 7 bases remaining between them. Both 60 Vbeta primers and 13 Jbeta primers went into the PCR. Clones were sequenced by immunoSEQ multiplex PCR, and TCRdb holds only the in-frame ones, with some missing. The sample includes around 200,000 clones, 75% to 80% of them seen just once. Material: PBMCs. This receptor was identified in a young man in good health and CMV-seronegative. The V gene is TRBV30, the J gene TRBJ2-5; maybe TRBD2 (6 bases). CDR3 residues: CAWRGGETQYF. CDR3 coding DNA: TGTGCCTGGAGGGGAGGCGAGACCCAGTACTTC.